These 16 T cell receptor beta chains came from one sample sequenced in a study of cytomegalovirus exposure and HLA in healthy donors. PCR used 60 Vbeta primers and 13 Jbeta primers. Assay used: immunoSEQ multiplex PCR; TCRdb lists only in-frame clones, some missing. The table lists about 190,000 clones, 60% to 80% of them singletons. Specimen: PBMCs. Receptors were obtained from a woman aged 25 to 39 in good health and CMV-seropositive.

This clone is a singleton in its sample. The CDR3 DNA is TGTGCCAGTAGTATTCAGAGGGAAGCTTTCTTT. It translates to CASSIQREAFF. This rearrangement joins TRBV19 to TRBJ1-1; D is uncertain. The V end was cut by 3 bases, the J end by 8 bases, with 7 bases between. This CDR3 contains 11 residues. Germline V gene data show CDR1 as LNHDA and CDR2 as SQIVND (reference sequence).

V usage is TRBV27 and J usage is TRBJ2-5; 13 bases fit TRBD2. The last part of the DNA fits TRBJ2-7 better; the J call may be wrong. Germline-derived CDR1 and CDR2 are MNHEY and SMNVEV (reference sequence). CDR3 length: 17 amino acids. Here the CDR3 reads CASSGRLAGGYSYEQYF. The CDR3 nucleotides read TGTGCCAGCAGTGGCCGACTAGCGGGAGGATACTCCTACGAGCAGTACTTC.

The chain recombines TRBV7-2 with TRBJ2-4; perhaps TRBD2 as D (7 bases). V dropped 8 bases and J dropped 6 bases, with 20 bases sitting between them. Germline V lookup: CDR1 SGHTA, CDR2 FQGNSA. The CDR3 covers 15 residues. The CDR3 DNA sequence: TGTGCCAGCCGCCGCCTCTGGGGGGGCCGAAACATTCAGTACTTC. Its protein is CASRRLWGGRNIQYF. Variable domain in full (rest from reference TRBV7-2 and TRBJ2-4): GAGVSQSPSNKVTEKGKDVELRCDPISGHTALYWYRQSLGQGLEFLIYFQGNSAPDKSGLPSDRFSAERTGGSVSTLTIQRTQQEDSAVYLCASRRLWGGRNIQYFGAGTRLSVL.

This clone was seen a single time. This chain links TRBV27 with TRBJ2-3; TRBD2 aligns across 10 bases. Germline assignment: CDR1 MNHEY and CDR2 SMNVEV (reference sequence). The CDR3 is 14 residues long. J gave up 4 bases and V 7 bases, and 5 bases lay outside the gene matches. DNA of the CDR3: TGTGCCAGCAAGGCTAGCGGGAGATCAGATACGCAGTATTTT. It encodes CASKASGRSDTQYF.

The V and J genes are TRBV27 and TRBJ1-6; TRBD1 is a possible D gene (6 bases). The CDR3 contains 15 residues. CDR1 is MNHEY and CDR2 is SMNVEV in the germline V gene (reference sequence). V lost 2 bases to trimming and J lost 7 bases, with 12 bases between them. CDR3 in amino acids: CASSLKGHLNSPLHF. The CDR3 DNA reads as TGTGCCAGCAGTTTAAAGGGACACTTAAATTCACCCCTCCACTTT.

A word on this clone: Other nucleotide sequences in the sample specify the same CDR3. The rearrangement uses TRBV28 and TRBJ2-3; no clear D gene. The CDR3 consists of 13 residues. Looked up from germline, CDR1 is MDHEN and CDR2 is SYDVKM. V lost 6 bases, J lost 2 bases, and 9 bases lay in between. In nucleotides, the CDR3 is TGTGCCAGCAGCCCTTCGTCCACAGATACGCAGTATTTT. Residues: CASSPSSTDTQYF.

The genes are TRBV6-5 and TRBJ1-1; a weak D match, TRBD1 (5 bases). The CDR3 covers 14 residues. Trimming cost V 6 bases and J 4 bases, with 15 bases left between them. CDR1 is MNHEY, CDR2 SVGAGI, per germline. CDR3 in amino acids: CASRPGGRGTEAFF. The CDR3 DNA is TGTGCCAGCAGACCGGGGGGGAGGGGCACTGAAGCTTTCTTT.

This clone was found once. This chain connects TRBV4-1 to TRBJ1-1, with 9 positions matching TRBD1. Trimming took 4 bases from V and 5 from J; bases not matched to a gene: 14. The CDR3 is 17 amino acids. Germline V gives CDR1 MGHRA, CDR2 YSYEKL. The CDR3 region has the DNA TGCGCCAGCAGCCGAACCGGGACAGGGAGGGTAGGGACTGAAGCTTTCTTT. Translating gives CASSRTGTGRVGTEAFF.

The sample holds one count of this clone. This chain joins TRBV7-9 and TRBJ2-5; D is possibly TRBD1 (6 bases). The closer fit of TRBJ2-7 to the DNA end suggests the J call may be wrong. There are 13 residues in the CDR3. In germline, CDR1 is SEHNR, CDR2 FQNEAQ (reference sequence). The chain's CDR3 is CASTDTGSYEQYF. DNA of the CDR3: TGTGCCAGTACGGACACAGGGTCCTACGAGCAGTACTTC.

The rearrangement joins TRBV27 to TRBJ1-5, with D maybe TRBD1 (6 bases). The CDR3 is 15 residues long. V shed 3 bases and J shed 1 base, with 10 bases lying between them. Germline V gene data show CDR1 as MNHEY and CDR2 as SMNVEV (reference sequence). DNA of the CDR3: TGTGCCAGCAGTTTTATGGGGGCCAGCAATCAGCCCCAGCATTTT. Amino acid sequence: CASSFMGASNQPQHF.

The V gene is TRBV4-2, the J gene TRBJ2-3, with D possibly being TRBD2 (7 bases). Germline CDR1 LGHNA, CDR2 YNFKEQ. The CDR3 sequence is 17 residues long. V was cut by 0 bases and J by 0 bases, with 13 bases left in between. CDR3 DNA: TGTGCCAGCAGCCAAGAACAGGGAGGGGCTAGCACAGATACGCAGTATTTT. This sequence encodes CASSQEQGGASTDTQYF.

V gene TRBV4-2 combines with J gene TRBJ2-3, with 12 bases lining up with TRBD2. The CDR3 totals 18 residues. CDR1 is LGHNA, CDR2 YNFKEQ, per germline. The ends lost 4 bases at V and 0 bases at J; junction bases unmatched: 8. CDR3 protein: CASSPRLAGELSTDTQYF. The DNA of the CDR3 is TGTGCCAGCAGCCCCCGACTAGCGGGAGAACTAAGCACAGATACGCAGTATTTT.

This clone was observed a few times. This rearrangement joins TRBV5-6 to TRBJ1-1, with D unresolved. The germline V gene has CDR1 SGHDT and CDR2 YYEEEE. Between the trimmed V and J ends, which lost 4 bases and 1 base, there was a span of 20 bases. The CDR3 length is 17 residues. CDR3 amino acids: CASSRGLGTTTNTEAFF. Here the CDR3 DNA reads TGTGCCAGCAGCCGGGGTCTCGGCACAACTACGAACACTGAAGCTTTCTTT.

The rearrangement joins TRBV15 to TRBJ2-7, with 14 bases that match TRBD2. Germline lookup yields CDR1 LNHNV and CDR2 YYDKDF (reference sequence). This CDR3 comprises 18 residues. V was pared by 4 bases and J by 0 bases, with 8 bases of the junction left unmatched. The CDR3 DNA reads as TGTGCCACCAGCACCGGACTAGCGGGAGGTCTAAGCTCCTACGAGCAGTACTTC. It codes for CATSTGLAGGLSSYEQYF.

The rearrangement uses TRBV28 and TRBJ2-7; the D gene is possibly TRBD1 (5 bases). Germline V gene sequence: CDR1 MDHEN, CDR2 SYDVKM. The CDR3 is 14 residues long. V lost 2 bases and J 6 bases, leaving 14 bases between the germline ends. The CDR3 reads CASSLRGIRSEQYF. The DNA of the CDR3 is TGTGCCAGCAGTTTAAGGGGAATACGGAGCGAGCAGTACTTC.

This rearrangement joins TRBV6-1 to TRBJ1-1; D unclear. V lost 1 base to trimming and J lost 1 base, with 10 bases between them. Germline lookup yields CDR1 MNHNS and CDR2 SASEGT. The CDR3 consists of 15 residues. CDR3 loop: CASSEDTPRNTEAFF. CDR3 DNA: TGTGCCAGCAGTGAAGACACCCCCAGGAACACTGAAGCTTTCTTT.